The entry that follows covers one T cell receptor beta chain sequence. Its antigen is unidentified. The repertoire was sequenced with immunoSEQ multiplex PCR; TCRdb's copy has only in-frame clones and lacks some. Among over 2,000,000 clones listed, about 94% were seen once. The V segment lost 5 bases and the J segment 2 bases; nucleotides outside the gene matches: 19. The CDR3 sequence is 19 residues long. The germline V gene has CDR1 MNHEY and CDR2 SMNVEV (reference sequence). This record comes from a study of shared clonotypes between healthy human individuals. Study-wide results and limits: Several donors shared roughly 5% of their naive CD4 clonotypes. Estimated richness values were generally larger in naive subsets than in memory subsets.

CD45RO-negative, CCR7-selected cells formed the naive CD8 fraction, which excluded terminally differentiated effector memory CD45RA+ cells. The V gene is TRBV27, the J gene TRBJ2-3, with TRBD1 matching 7 bases. This TCR was sampled from a man younger than 35 in good health. Some clones in this sample may be carry-over from other donors' samples. Material: naive CD8+ T cells from PBMCs. The CDR3 loop is CASSPQDRVGVVATDTQYF. The DNA of the CDR3 is TGTGCCAGCAGTCCGCAAGACAGGGTCGGAGTGGTGGCCACAGATACGCAGTATTTT.